The TCR beta chain under discussion was sequenced for a study of PD-1 blockade in classical Hodgkin lymphoma. Whole-study context: Intravenous infusions of nivolumab 3 mg/kg reached patients every 2 weeks.

Study-level results: A significant rise in TCR diversity was seen by C4D1 for CD4+ cells but not for CD8+ cells. At baseline, newly diagnosed patients reportedly showed less TCR diversity than healthy donors.

V lost 2 bases and J lost 7, with 6 bases in between. The germline V gene has CDR1 LNHDA and CDR2 SQIVND (reference sequence). CDR3 size: 12 residues. In every patient, relapse followed autologous stem cell transplantation, while exposure to brentuximab vedotin differed. Patients' outcomes at their best amounted to complete response, partial response or progressive disease. The sample holds one count of this clone. Its antigen remains unidentified. Only in-frame clones appear in the TCRdb table, and some are missing; sequencing was by immunoSEQ multiplex PCR. The table includes around 99,000 clones, roughly 79% detected once.

The source material was peripheral blood mononuclear cells (PBMCs), sampled before the second cycle of nivolumab. The chain recombines TRBV19 with TRBJ2-1; D unresolved. The TCR was taken from a human donor with classical Hodgkin lymphoma. CDR3 DNA: TGTGCCAGTAGTATACTGCGGAATGAGCAGTTCTTC. Its protein product is CASSILRNEQFF.